A selection of T cell receptor beta chains follows, all from one sample in a study of T-cell memory formation after mild COVID-19. TCRdb re-derived calls from the 5' RACE reads in MiXCR, one entry per CDR3 protein. The data hold about 390,000 distinct CDR3 sequences, with about 17% observed a single time. The sample comprised PBMCs or a T cell subset sorted from them (not recorded which). The receptors derive from a man between 18 and 29 years old who had mild COVID-19 (a few samples of this study predate the infection). Cell type and time point are not known. The CDR3 runs from the conserved cysteine through the conserved F or W. The D gene is left open where the match is weak. Not all rows give a size; the values are once, few, many and, for expanded clones, a class.

d_call clone_size j_call v_call cdr3_aa cdr3_nt
TRBD1 NA TRBJ2-1 TRBV6-2/TRBV6-3 CASSYLGTGAVNEQFF TGTGCCAGCAGTTACCTGGGGACAGGGGCGGTCAATGAGCAGTTCTTC
NA few TRBJ1-2 TRBV4-3 CASSQEMRQGARPYGYTF TGCGCCAGCAGCCAAGAGATGCGGCAGGGCGCGCGTCCCTATGGCTACACCTTC
NA few TRBJ2-5 TRBV7-9 CASSPTRGKQETQYF TGTGCCAGCAGCCCCACCCGGGGGAAGCAAGAGACCCAGTACTTC
TRBD1 few TRBJ2-5 TRBV7-2 CASSLVGTGRETQYF TGTGCCAGCAGCTTAGTCGGGACAGGGAGGGAGACCCAGTACTTC
NA few TRBJ1-2 TRBV6-6 CASTPGTTYGYTF TGTGCCAGCACCCCCGGGACAACCTATGGCTACACCTTC
TRBD1 many TRBJ2-6 TRBV15 CATSSRTGSLSGANVLTF TGTGCCACCAGCAGCCGGACAGGGTCTCTCTCTGGGGCCAACGTCCTGACTTTC
NA NA TRBJ1-2 TRBV14 CASSQGPAYTF TGTGCCAGCAGCCAAGGACCAGCCTACACCTTC
TRBD2 NA TRBJ2-3 TRBV7-2 CASSHLAGGPTDTQYF TGTGCCAGCAGCCATTTAGCGGGGGGGCCGACAGATACGCAGTATTTT
NA NA TRBJ2-5 TRBV6-6 CASSDSDSGETPETQYF TGTGCCAGCAGCGACAGCGATAGCGGAGAGACCCCGGAGACCCAGTACTTC
TRBD2 few TRBJ2-3 TRBV14 CASSQLSGGSTDTQYF TGTGCCAGCAGCCAGTTGAGCGGGGGAAGCACAGATACGCAGTATTTT
NA NA TRBJ2-7 TRBV4-1 CASSPAPRSDEQYF TGCGCCAGCAGCCCAGCCCCGCGGTCCGACGAGCAGTACTTC
TRBD1 few TRBJ1-1 TRBV2 CASSWGQVSSEAFF TGTGCCAGCAGTTGGGGACAGGTATCGTCTGAAGCTTTCTTT
NA few TRBJ2-2 TRBV24-1 CATSDLQGIGELFF TGTGCCACCAGTGATTTACAGGGAATCGGGGAGCTGTTTTTT
NA NA TRBJ1-2 TRBV4-2 CASSHPGTYGYTF TGTGCCAGCAGCCACCCCGGGACATATGGCTACACCTTC